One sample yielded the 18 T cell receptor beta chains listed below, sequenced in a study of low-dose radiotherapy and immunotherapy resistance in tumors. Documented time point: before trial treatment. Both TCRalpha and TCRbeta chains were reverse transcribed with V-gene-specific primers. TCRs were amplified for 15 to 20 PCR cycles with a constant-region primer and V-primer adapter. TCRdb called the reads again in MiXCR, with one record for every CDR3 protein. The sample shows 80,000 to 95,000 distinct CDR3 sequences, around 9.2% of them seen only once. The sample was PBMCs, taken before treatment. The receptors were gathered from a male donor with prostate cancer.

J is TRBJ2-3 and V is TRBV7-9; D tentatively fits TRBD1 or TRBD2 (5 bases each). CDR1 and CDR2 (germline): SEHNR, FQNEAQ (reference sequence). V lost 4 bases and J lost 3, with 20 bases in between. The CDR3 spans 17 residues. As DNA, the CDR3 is TGTGCCAGCAGCTCCTCTCCGGGACCTCCCTGGACAGATACGCAGTATTTT. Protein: CASSSSPGPPWTDTQYF.

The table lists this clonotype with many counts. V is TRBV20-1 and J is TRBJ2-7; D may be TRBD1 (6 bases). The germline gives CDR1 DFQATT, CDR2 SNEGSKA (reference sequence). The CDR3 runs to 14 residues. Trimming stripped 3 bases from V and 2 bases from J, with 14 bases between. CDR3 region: CSARGARGPYEQYF. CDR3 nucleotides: TGCAGTGCTAGGGGGGCTCGAGGGCCCTACGAGCAGTACTTC.

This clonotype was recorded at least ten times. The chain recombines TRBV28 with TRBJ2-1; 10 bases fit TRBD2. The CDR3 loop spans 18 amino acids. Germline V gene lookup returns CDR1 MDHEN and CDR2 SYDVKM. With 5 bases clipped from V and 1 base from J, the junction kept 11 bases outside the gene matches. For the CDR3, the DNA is TGTGCCAGCAGTCCACCGGCTAGCGGGAGCGGATCCTACAATGAGCAGTTCTTC. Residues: CASSPPASGSGSYNEQFF.

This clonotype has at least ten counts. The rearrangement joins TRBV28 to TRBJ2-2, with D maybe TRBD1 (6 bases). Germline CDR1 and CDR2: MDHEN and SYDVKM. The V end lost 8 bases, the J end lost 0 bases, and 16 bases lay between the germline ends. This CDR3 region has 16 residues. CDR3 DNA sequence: TGTGCCAGCGGCAAACAGGGCGCCGCGAACACCGGGGAGCTGTTTTTT. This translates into CASGKQGAANTGELFF.

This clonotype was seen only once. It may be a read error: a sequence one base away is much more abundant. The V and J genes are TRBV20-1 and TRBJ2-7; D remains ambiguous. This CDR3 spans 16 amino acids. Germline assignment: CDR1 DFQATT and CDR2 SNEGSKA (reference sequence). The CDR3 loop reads CRARDPEPSGAYEQYF. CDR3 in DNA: TGCAGGGCTAGAGATCCCGAGCCTTCAGGAGCCTACGAGCAGTACTTC.

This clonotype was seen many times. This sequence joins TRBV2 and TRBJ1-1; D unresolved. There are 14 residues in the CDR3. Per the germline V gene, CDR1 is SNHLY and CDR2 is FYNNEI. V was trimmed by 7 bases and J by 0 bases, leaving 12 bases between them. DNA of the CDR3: TGTGCCAGCACCGGCGAAAGTCTGAACACTGAAGCTTTCTTT. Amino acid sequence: CASTGESLNTEAFF.

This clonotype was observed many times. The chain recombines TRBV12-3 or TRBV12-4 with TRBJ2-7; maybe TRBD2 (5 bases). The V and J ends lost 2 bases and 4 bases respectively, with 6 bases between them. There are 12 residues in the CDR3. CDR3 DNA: TGTGCCAGCAGTTTAAGGGAGTACGAGCAGTACTTC. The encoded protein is CASSLREYEQYF.

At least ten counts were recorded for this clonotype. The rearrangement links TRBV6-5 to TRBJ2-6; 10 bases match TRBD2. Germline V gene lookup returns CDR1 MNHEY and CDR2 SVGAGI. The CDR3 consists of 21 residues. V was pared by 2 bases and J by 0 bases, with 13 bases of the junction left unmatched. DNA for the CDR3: TGTGCCAGCAGTTACCGGCCTAGCGGGAGTCCCGTAAGCTCTGGGGCCAACGTCCTGACTTTC. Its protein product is CASSYRPSGSPVSSGANVLTF.

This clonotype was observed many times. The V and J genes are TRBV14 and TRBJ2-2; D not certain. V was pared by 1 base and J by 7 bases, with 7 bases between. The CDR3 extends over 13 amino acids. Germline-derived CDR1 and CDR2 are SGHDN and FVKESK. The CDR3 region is CASSQVRVGELFF. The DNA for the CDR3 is TGTGCCAGCAGCCAAGTCAGAGTCGGGGAGCTGTTTTTT.

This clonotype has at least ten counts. CDR3 loop: CASSEDSFAGANVLTF. The CDR3 DNA sequence: TGTGCCAGCAGCGAGGACAGTTTTGCTGGGGCCAACGTCCTGACTTTC. The chain uses TRBV2 and TRBJ2-6, with D perhaps TRBD1 (6 bases). Trimming took 6 bases from V and 2 from J, leaving 14 bases between them. Germline V gives CDR1 SNHLY, CDR2 FYNNEI. The CDR3 spans 16 residues.

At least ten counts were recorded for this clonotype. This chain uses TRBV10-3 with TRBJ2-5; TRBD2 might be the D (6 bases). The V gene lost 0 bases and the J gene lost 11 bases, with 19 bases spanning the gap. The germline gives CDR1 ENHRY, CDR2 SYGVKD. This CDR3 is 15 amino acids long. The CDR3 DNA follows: TGTGCCATCAGTGAGTCGGCGGGGCCAACGGTAGTACAGTACTTC. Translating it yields CAISESAGPTVVQYF.

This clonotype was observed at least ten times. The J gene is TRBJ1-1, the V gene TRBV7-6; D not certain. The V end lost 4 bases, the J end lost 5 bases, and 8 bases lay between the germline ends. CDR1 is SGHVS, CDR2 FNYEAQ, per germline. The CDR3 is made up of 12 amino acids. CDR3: CASSSPGTEAFF. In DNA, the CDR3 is TGTGCCAGCAGCTCTCCAGGTACTGAAGCTTTCTTT. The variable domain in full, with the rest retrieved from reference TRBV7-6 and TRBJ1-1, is GAGVSQSPRYKVTKRGQDVALRCDPISGHVSLYWYRQALGQGPEFLTYFNYEAQQDKSGLPNDRFSAERPEGSISTLTIQRTEQRDSAMYRCASSSPGTEAFFGQGTRLTVV.

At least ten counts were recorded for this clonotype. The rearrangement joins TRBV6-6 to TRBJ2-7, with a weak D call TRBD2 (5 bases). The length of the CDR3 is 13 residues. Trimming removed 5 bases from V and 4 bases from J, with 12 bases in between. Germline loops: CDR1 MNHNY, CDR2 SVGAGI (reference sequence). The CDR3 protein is CASSRSDLYEQYF. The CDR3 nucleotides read TGTGCCAGCAGTCGATCGGACTTATACGAGCAGTACTTC.

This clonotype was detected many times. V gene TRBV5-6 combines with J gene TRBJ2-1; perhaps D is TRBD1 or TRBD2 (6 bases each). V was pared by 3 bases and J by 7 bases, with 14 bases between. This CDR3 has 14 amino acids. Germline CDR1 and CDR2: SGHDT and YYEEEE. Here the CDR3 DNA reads TGTGCCAGCAGCTGGAGGGGGGCGGGGAATGAGCAGTTCTTC. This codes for CASSWRGAGNEQFF.

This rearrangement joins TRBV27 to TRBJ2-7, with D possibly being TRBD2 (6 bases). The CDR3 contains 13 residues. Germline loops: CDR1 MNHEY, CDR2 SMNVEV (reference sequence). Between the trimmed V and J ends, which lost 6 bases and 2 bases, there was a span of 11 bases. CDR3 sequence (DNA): TGTGCCAGCAGGCAGTCGGGGGCCTACGAGCAGTACTTC. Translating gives CASRQSGAYEQYF.

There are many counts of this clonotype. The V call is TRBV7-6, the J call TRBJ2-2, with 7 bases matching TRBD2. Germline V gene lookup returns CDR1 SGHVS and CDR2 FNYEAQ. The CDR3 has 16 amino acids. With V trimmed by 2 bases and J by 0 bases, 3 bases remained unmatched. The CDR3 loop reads CASSLLADTNTGELFF. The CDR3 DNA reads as TGTGCCAGCAGCTTACTAGCGGATACGAACACCGGGGAGCTGTTTTTT.

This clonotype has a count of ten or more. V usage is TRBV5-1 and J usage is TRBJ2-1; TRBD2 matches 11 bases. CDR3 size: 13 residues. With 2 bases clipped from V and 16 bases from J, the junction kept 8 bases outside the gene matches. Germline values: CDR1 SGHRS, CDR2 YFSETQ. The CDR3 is CASSLGSGRAAFF. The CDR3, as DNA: TGCGCCAGCAGCTTAGGTAGCGGGAGGGCCGCCTTCTTC.

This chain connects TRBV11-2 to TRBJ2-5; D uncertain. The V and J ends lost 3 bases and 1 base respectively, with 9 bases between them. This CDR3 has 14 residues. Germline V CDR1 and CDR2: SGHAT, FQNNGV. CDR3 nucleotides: TGTGCCAGCAGCTTTTGGGGTGTCCAAGAGACCCAGTACTTC. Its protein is CASSFWGVQETQYF.